This T cell receptor beta chain was captured by sequencing in a study of blood T cell repertoires in COVID-19. Per the germline V gene, CDR1 is LGHDT and CDR2 is YNNKEL (reference sequence). V lost 1 base, J lost 0 bases, and 7 bases lay in between. This CDR3 is 15 amino acids long. In the authors' workflow: Researchers report that nucleated cell counts were estimated from reference gene primer amplification. Using immunoSEQ multiplex PCR, the repertoire was profiled, and TCRdb retains in-frame clones only, with some absent. From that table come the V and J calls and clone size; the DNA was used to work out D and trimming. The top ten hold about 2.9% of the sample, which has some 140,000 clones, roughly 80% seen once.

This TCR came from a woman of 80 years or more with acute or convalescent COVID-19. The sequencing input was peripheral blood. This chain connects TRBV3-1 (or the pseudogene TRBV3-2) to TRBJ1-3; the D gene is possibly TRBD1 (6 bases). The CDR3 bases are TGTGCCAGCAGCCAAGGGACAGTCTCTGGAAACACCATATATTTT. It translates to CASSQGTVSGNTIYF.